One sample yielded the 3 T cell receptor beta chains listed below, sequenced in a study of Tregs in tolerant kidney transplant recipients. Data came from immunoSEQ multiplex PCR; TCRdb stores just in-frame clones and leaves some out. The sample lists 85,000 to 95,000 clones, approximately 90% occurring once. Sequenced material: CD8+ T cells from blood. The source of these receptors is a human donor in good health.

This chain links TRBV5-4 with TRBJ1-2, with TRBD1 matching 10 bases. Looked up from germline, CDR1 is SGHNT and CDR2 is YYREEE (reference sequence). This CDR3 has 15 residues. V trimming: 4 bases; J trimming: 2 bases; junction bases outside the gene matches: 5. The CDR3 DNA sequence: TGTGCCAGCAGCGCGGGACAGGGGATGAACTATGGCTACACCTTC. This translates into CASSAGQGMNYGYTF.

The CDR3 sequence is CASSFRDSYNEQFF. The DNA for the CDR3 is TGTGCCAGCAGTTTTCGGGATTCCTACAATGAGCAGTTCTTC. The genes are TRBV27 and TRBJ2-1, with D possibly being TRBD2 (5 bases). Between the trimmed V and J ends, which lost 3 bases and 1 base, there was a span of 7 bases. The CDR3 covers 14 residues. In germline, CDR1 is MNHEY, CDR2 SMNVEV (reference sequence).

The rearrangement links TRBV5-6 to TRBJ2-7, with D unclear. V shed 0 bases and J shed 3 bases, with 7 bases lying between them. The CDR3 covers 13 residues. The germline V gene encodes CDR1 SGHDT and CDR2 YYEEEE. CDR3 coding DNA: TGTGCCAGCAGCTTGGGCACAGACTACGAGCAGTACTTC. Translated, it gives CASSLGTDYEQYF.